Reported below is one T cell receptor beta chain. Its target is unknown. Assay used: immunoSEQ multiplex PCR; TCRdb lists only in-frame clones, some missing. The sample consists of 4,000 to 5,500 clones, 55% to 80% of them appearing once. V lost 5 bases to trimming and J lost 8 bases, with 21 bases between them. The CDR3 contains 15 residues. Per germline, CDR1 SGHTA and CDR2 FQGNSA. The data derive from a study of coeliac disease. Whole-study results and caveats: Of coeliac lamina propria samples, about 50% of the 18 held published gliadin-specific TRB sequences, versus 1 of 6 controls.

The material sequenced was lymphocytes from the gut lamina propria. The chain employs TRBV7-2 and TRBJ1-2; no clear D gene. This clonotype was obtained from a man aged 18 to 29 with celiac disease on a gluten-free diet. The CDR3 is CASSSLRNLQLGYTF. CDR3 bases: TGTGCCAGCAGCAGCTTAAGAAATCTTCAACTGGGCTACACCTTC.